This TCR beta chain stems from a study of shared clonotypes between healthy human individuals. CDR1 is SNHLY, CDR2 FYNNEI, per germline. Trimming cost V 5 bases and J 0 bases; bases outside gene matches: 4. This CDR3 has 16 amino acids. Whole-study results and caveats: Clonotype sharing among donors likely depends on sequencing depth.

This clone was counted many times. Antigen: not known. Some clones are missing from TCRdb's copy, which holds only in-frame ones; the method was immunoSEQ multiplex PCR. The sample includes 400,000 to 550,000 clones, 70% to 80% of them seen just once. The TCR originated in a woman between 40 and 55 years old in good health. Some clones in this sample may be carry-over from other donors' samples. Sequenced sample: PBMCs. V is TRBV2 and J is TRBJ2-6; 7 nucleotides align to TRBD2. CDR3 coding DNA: TGTGCCAGCAGTCCCTGGGGGGGCTCTGGGGCCAACGTCCTGACTTTC. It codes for CASSPWGGSGANVLTF.